The source of this T cell receptor (beta chain) is a study of beta chain features in type 1 diabetes. Study results and caveats: PCR could preferentially amplify shorter templates, alike in patients and controls.

A word on this clone: Its matching antigen is unknown.

As every portion of the isolated RNA was reverse transcribed, the sequencing read expressed TCRB transcripts. Only in-frame clones appear in the TCRdb table, and some are missing; sequencing was by immunoSEQ multiplex PCR. The sample yields almost 250,000 clones, about 14% seen once. V shed 4 bases and J 6 bases; nucleotides not matched to a gene: 10. From germline, CDR1 is SGDLS and CDR2 YYNGEE. The CDR3 is made up of 15 amino acids. Sequenced: naive CD4+ T cells from blood. This receptor was taken from a woman aged 35 to 49 in good health. The gene calls are TRBV9 and TRBJ2-3; 8 bases align to TRBD2. CDR3 sequence (DNA): TGTGCCAGCAGCCTACAATCCGGGGGGGCGGATACGCAGTATTTT. This sequence encodes CASSLQSGGADTQYF.